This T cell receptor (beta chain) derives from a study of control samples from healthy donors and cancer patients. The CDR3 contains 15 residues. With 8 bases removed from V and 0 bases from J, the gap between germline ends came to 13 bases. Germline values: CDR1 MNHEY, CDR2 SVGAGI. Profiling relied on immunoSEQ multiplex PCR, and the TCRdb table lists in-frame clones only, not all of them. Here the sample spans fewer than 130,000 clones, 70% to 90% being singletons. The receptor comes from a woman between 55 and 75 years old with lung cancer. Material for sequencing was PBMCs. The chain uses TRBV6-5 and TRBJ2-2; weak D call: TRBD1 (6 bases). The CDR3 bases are TGTGCCAGCGACCCACAGGGTGCGAACACCGGGGAGCTGTTTTTT. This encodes CASDPQGANTGELFF.